Listed below are T cell receptor beta chains from one sample, sequenced in a study of molecular identifiers for immune sequencing clone quantification. TCRdb re-analysed the PCR reads in MiXCR, keeping a single row per CDR3 protein. The table shows under 600,000 distinct CDR3 sequences, with roughly 24% occurring only once. Sequencing was done on a sample of naive CD8+ T cells from blood, with Jurkat cell RNA spiked in. All receptors come from a human donor in good health. Some libraries in this study had Jurkat cell RNA spiked in. Each CDR3 is given with its conserved first and last residue. A D gene is named only where the DNA matches it firmly. The listing skips clone size in some rows; elsewhere it reads once, few, many or a size class.

>-|few|TRBV7-6|TRBJ2-3
TGTGCCAGCAGCTTAGGTGGGGGGCTGGGAGATACGCAGTATTTT
CASSLGGGLGDTQYF
>-|-|TRBV2|TRBJ2-7
TGTGCCGGCAGTCCCCTAGCGTCGACAAGGGAGCAGTACTTC
CAGSPLASTREQYF
>TRBD1|many|TRBV29-1|TRBJ1-1
TGCAGCGGGGACAGGGGGGTATACACTGAAGCTTTCTTT
CSGDRGVYTEAFF
>-|many|TRBV27|TRBJ1-5
TGTGCCAGCAGTCCCGGCGACAGTTTCAATCAGCCCCAGCATTTT
CASSPGDSFNQPQHF
>-|-|TRBV2|TRBJ1-5
TGTGCCAGCAGTGAAGGGGCAGGGACGCAGCCCCAGCATTTT
CASSEGAGTQPQHF
>-|few|TRBV7-9|TRBJ1-2
TGTGCCAGCAGCTTACAGGGGTCCTATGGCTACACCTTC
CASSLQGSYGYTF
>TRBD2|-|TRBV20-1|TRBJ2-3
TGCGGTGCGACCGGGACTAGCGGGAGTCGGATCACAGATACGCAGTATTTT
CGATGTSGSRITDTQYF
>-|many|TRBV5-5|TRBJ2-6
TGTGCCAGCAGCTTTGAGGTCTCTGGGGCCAACGTCCTGACTTTC
CASSFEVSGANVLTF
>-|many|TRBV6-2/TRBV6-3|TRBJ1-1
TGTGCCAGCAGGGGAGTTGGGAACACTGAAGCTTTCTTT
CASRGVGNTEAFF
>-|many|TRBV12-3/TRBV12-4|TRBJ2-7
TGTGCCAGCAGTCCCACAGGGAGGGCAATGGAGCAGTACTTC
CASSPTGRAMEQYF
>TRBD1|few|TRBV27|TRBJ2-7
TGTGCCAGCAGTTTGGATGGCCCGCGACAGGGGTCGTACTCCTACGAGCAGTACTTC
CASSLDGPRQGSYSYEQYF
>TRBD2|-|TRBV7-2|TRBJ2-7
TGTGCCAGCAGCCACGGACTAGCGGGCTACGAGCAGTACTTC
CASSHGLAGYEQYF
>TRBD2|many|TRBV9|TRBJ2-3
TGTGCCAGCAGCGCCGCCACTAGCGGGGGACTGGCAGATACGCAGTATTTT
CASSAATSGGLADTQYF
>-|-|TRBV5-4|TRBJ2-5
TGTGCCAGCAGCTTGGGAATCGGTCAAGAGACCCAGTACTTC
CASSLGIGQETQYF
>-|-|TRBV12-3/TRBV12-4|TRBJ1-5
TGTGCCAGCAGTCCGGGAGGTCACCATCAGCCCCAGCATTTT
CASSPGGHHQPQHF
>TRBD1|-|TRBV28|TRBJ1-1
TGTGCCAGCAGTTGGGACAGGGCCACGAACACTGAAGTTTTCTTT
CASSWDRATNTEVFF